What follows are 20 T cell receptor beta chains derived from one specimen sequenced in a study of T cells after somatic rescue of genetic block. Data came from immunoSEQ multiplex PCR; TCRdb stores just in-frame clones and leaves some out. Among 9,500 to 14,000 clones, around 84% were seen once, and the ten largest hold 6.5% to 9.5%. The sample comprised peripheral blood mononuclear cells (PBMCs). The origin of the receptors is a boy between 5 and 17 years old.

This clone was recorded once. J is TRBJ1-4 and V is TRBV4-1; D is possibly TRBD1 (5 bases). This CDR3 comprises 15 residues. The germline gives CDR1 MGHRA, CDR2 YSYEKL. V was pared by 1 base and J by 2 bases, with 8 bases between. The CDR3 DNA reads TGCGCCAGCAGCCAAGCGGGGGGGACTAATGAAAAACTGTTTTTT. Protein product: CASSQAGGTNEKLFF.

The V and J genes are TRBV10-3 and TRBJ2-7, with D possibly TRBD1 on 6 matching bases. The CDR3 extends over 12 amino acids. CDR1 is ENHRY and CDR2 is SYGVKD in the germline V gene. Trimming removed 10 bases from V and 2 bases from J, with 12 bases in between. The CDR3 DNA follows: TGTGCCACTCGGGACACCACCTACGAGCAGTACTTC. It is translated as CATRDTTYEQYF.

The CDR3 loop reads CASSFRGGSYNEQFF. CDR3 nucleotides: TGTGCCAGCAGCTTCCGCGGGGGGTCCTACAATGAGCAGTTCTTC. The V call is TRBV7-9, the J call TRBJ2-1; TRBD2 matches 8 bases. The CDR3 runs 15 residues. After removal of 3 bases from V and 1 base from J, the junction contained 2 bases not matched to a gene. In germline, CDR1 is SEHNR, CDR2 FQNEAQ (reference sequence).

The CDR3 DNA reads as TGTGCCAGCGTAGAGAGGGGCACAGATACGCAGTATTTT. Its protein product is CASVERGTDTQYF. The chain combines TRBV28 with TRBJ2-3, with D perhaps matching TRBD2 (5 bases). Trimming shortened V by 8 bases and J by 1 base, and 10 bases separated the two germline ends. CDR3 length equals 13 residues. Germline CDR1 MDHEN, CDR2 SYDVKM.

The CDR3 region is CASSQESGVLYNEQFF. The CDR3 region has the DNA TGTGCCAGCAGCCAAGAGAGCGGGGTGCTATACAATGAGCAGTTCTTC. The chain recombines TRBV4-2 with TRBJ2-1; 7 positions match TRBD2. The CDR3 sequence is 16 residues long. Germline CDR1 reads LGHNA; CDR2 reads YNFKEQ. V was pared by 0 bases and J by 4 bases, with 6 bases of the junction left unmatched.

The gene calls are TRBV11-3 and TRBJ2-2; TRBD2 agrees at 12 bases. The junction had 1 base not matched to a gene; V was cut back by 6 bases and J by 5 bases. CDR1 is SGHNT, CDR2 YENEEA, per germline. The CDR3 spans 14 residues. CDR3 loop: CASRTSGSTGELFF. The CDR3 DNA sequence: TGTGCCAGCAGGACTAGCGGGAGTACCGGGGAGCTGTTTTTT.

This clone came up once. V usage is TRBV11-3 and J usage is TRBJ2-2; D is undetermined. The CDR3 covers 14 residues. V lost 7 bases, J lost 0 bases, and 9 bases lay in between. Germline-derived CDR1 and CDR2 are SGHNT and YENEEA. CDR3 bases: TGTGCCAGCACCAAGGGCACGAACACCGGGGAGCTGTTTTTT. The encoded protein is CASTKGTNTGELFF.

CDR3 coding DNA: TGTGCCAGCAGCCAGAGCGGGGGCCTAGGGAATGAGCAGTTCTTC. Protein product: CASSQSGGLGNEQFF. The V gene is TRBV11-2, the J gene TRBJ2-1; 8 bases are shared with TRBD2. V lost 5 bases and J lost 7; bases outside the gene matches: 10. The V gene's germline CDR1 is SGHAT and CDR2 FQNNGV. The CDR3 totals 15 residues.

The chain uses TRBV5-1 and TRBJ2-2; 7 nucleotides line up with TRBD2. J was trimmed by 1 base and V by 6 bases; bases with no gene match: 6. In germline, CDR1 is SGHRS, CDR2 YFSETQ. The CDR3 runs 15 residues. As DNA, the CDR3 is TGCGCCAGCAACGTAGCGGGTTTGAACACCGGGGAGCTGTTTTTT. As protein: CASNVAGLNTGELFF.

The genes are TRBV27 and TRBJ1-6; D uncertain. The germline V and J ends were trimmed by 3 bases and 9 bases, with 6 bases remaining between them. Germline V lookup: CDR1 MNHEY, CDR2 SMNVEV (reference sequence). There are 12 residues in the CDR3. CDR3 protein: CASSFLSSPLHF. For the CDR3, the DNA is TGTGCCAGCAGTTTTCTTAGTTCACCCCTCCACTTT.

This clone came up a few times. This chain links TRBV14 with TRBJ2-1; D unclear. This CDR3 has 13 amino acids. V was clipped by 0 bases and J by 6 bases, with 6 bases between them. Germline V lookup: CDR1 SGHDN, CDR2 FVKESK. CDR3 DNA: TGTGCCAGCAGCCAAGAACTCTTCAATGAGCAGTTCTTC. It yields the protein CASSQELFNEQFF.

By proportion, this clone is medium-sized. The rearrangement joins TRBV28 to TRBJ1-3, with a tentative D call TRBD1 (5 bases). The CDR3 has 15 residues. Germline-derived CDR1 and CDR2 are MDHEN and SYDVKM. V was shortened by 3 bases and J by 7 bases, with 16 bases between the two germline ends. Written as DNA, the CDR3 is TGTGCCAGCAGTTTGGGGCGGGCCGTTCGGAACACCATATATTTT. Translation: CASSLGRAVRNTIYF.

The rearrangement links TRBV6-6 to TRBJ2-2, with a tentative D call TRBD1 (6 bases). Per the germline V gene, CDR1 is MNHNY and CDR2 is SVGAGI (reference sequence). The CDR3 has 15 residues. Trimming pared 5 bases from V and 6 bases from J, leaving 16 bases between. Here the CDR3 DNA reads TGTGCCAGCAGTCAACCGCTCAGGGGTGCCGGGGAGCTGTTTTTT. Translated: CASSQPLRGAGELFF.

The V and J genes are TRBV6-1 and TRBJ2-7, with 7 positions matching TRBD2. Trimming took 6 bases from V and 0 from J; bases not matched to a gene: 2. The CDR3 consists of 13 residues. Germline V CDR1 and CDR2: MNHNS, SASEGT. The CDR3 sequence: CASSRDYSYEQYF. For the CDR3, the DNA is TGTGCCAGCAGCCGGGACTACTCCTACGAGCAGTACTTC.

This clone has a single count. This chain connects TRBV10-1 to TRBJ2-7; TRBD2 might be the D (5 bases). Germline CDR1 is WNHNN and CDR2 is SYGVQD (reference sequence). Between the trimmed V and J ends, which lost 6 bases and 4 bases, there was a span of 16 bases. CDR3 length: 14 residues. The CDR3 here is CASSDSGNLYEQYF. The CDR3 coding sequence is TGCGCCAGCAGCGATTCGGGAAATCTTTACGAGCAGTACTTC.

This clone is judged medium-sized. The chain uses TRBV6-5 and TRBJ1-1, with 7 bases aligning to TRBD1. V shed 0 bases and J 3 bases; nucleotides not matched to a gene: 4. This CDR3 is built from 15 residues. Germline V gene lookup returns CDR1 MNHEY and CDR2 SVGAGI. DNA for the CDR3: TGTGCCAGCAGTTACTCGACAGGGTGGGACACTGAAGCTTTCTTT. Encoded protein: CASSYSTGWDTEAFF.

The V gene is TRBV28, the J gene TRBJ2-3; tentatively, D is TRBD2 (5 bases). CDR1 and CDR2 from the germline V gene are MDHEN and SYDVKM. The CDR3 totals 13 residues. The ends were cut back, 3 bases at V and 7 bases at J, with 11 bases in the middle. CDR3 DNA sequence: TGTGCCAGCAGTTTTTATGGCGGGCATACGCAGTATTTT. Translation gives CASSFYGGHTQYF.

CDR3 protein: CASSPGRGPYEQYF. CDR3 coding DNA: TGTGCCAGCAGCCCCGGGAGAGGACCCTACGAGCAGTACTTC. This chain uses TRBV4-2 with TRBJ2-7, with a weak D call TRBD2 (6 bases). The V and J ends lost 4 bases and 2 bases respectively, with 12 bases between them. The CDR3 sequence is 14 residues long. CDR1 is LGHNA and CDR2 is YNFKEQ in the germline V gene.

The rearrangement links TRBV6-6 to TRBJ1-6; 7 nucleotides match TRBD1. With V trimmed by 5 bases and J by 0 bases, 4 bases remained unmatched. In germline, CDR1 is MNHNY, CDR2 SVGAGI (reference sequence). CDR3 length: 16 residues. CDR3 residues: CASSTGVPSYNSPLHF. CDR3 coding DNA: TGTGCCAGCAGTACAGGGGTCCCCTCCTATAATTCACCCCTCCACTTT.

The chain employs TRBV9 and TRBJ1-2; possibly TRBD1 for D (6 bases). Germline V gene sequence: CDR1 SGDLS, CDR2 YYNGEE. Trimming cost V 1 base and J 3 bases, with 13 bases left between them. There are 15 residues in the CDR3. CDR3 amino acids: CASSVSAGAHYGYTF. The CDR3 bases are TGTGCCAGCAGCGTATCGGCAGGGGCTCACTATGGCTACACCTTC.